This T cell receptor beta chain was captured by sequencing in a study of T-cell memory formation after mild COVID-19. This clonotype was seen ten or more times. CDR3 length equals 16 residues. Trimming pared 3 bases from V and 4 bases from J, leaving 16 bases between. MiXCR, applied by TCRdb to the 5' RACE reads, yields one record per CDR3 protein. The sample has about 50,000 distinct CDR3 sequences; approximately 9% are singletons. Sequenced material: PBMCs or a T cell subset sorted from them (not recorded which). The receptor was isolated from an adult woman who had mild COVID-19 (a few samples of this study predate the infection). Cell type and time point are not known. This chain joins TRBV12-3 or TRBV12-4 and TRBJ2-1; perhaps TRBD2 as D (6 bases). CDR3 loop: CASSFGVGGTYNEQFF. CDR3 in DNA: TGTGCCAGCAGTTTCGGGGTTGGGGGGACGTACAATGAGCAGTTCTTC.